This T cell receptor (beta chain) was sequenced during a study of T-cell reconstitution after alpha-beta-depleted transplantation in children. General observations from the study: Surviving recipient T cells and thymic progenitors underlay high day-60 TCRbeta diversity in some patients.

Notes on this clonotype: Its specificity is not known.

Molecular barcoding with unique molecular identifiers was used for the TCRbeta library. In TCRdb, the PCR reads were re-called with MiXCR into one record per CDR3 protein. Of roughly 570,000 distinct CDR3 sequences listed, 25% to 30% were seen once; the top ten hold under 45%. The source material was PBMCs, sampled before TCRalphabeta/CD19-depleted stem cell transplant. The sequence derives from a boy younger than two with Wiskott-Aldrich syndrome, due to receive a stem cell transplant.

CDR3 sequence: CASSQGTGGNGELFF. Here the CDR3 DNA reads TGTGCCAGCAGCCAAGGGACAGGGGGCAACGGGGAGCTGTTTTTT. J is TRBJ2-2 and V is TRBV3-1, with TRBD1 matching 11 bases. Unmatched junction bases numbered 2, after V lost 1 base and J lost 7 bases. Germline CDR1 is LGHDT and CDR2 is YNNKEL (reference sequence). The length of the CDR3 is 15 residues. Full variable domain (rest looked up from reference TRBV3-1 and TRBJ2-2): DTAVSQTPKYLVTQMGNDKSIKCEQNLGHDTMYWYKQDSKKFLKIMFSYNNKELIINETVPNRFSPKSPDKAHLNLHINSLELGDSAVYFCASSQGTGGNGELFFGEGSRLTVL.